This TCR beta chain was profiled in a study of cytomegalovirus exposure and HLA in healthy donors. As concerns this clone: Its cognate antigen is unknown.

This CDR3 has 18 residues. Trimming cost V 0 bases and J 3 bases; bases outside gene matches: 12. Germline V gene data show CDR1 as LGHNA and CDR2 as YSLEER. Points from the study as a whole: Presence/absence analyses took donor sequencing depth as roughly uniform. It was likely that a cluster of highly shared sequence variants was a sequencing artifact.

Primers included in the PCR were 60 Vbeta and 13 Jbeta primers. The table came from immunoSEQ multiplex PCR; TCRdb's copy has only in-frame clones and leaves some out. Here the sample spans approximately 150,000 clones, 70% to 85% being singletons. Specimen: PBMCs. This TCR came from a man in his forties or fifties in good health and CMV-seronegative. This chain links TRBV4-3 with TRBJ2-3, with 7 positions matching TRBD1. As DNA, the CDR3 is TGCGCCAGCAGCCAAGATACCCTACAGACAGGGCATACAGATACGCAGTATTTT. It codes for CASSQDTLQTGHTDTQYF.